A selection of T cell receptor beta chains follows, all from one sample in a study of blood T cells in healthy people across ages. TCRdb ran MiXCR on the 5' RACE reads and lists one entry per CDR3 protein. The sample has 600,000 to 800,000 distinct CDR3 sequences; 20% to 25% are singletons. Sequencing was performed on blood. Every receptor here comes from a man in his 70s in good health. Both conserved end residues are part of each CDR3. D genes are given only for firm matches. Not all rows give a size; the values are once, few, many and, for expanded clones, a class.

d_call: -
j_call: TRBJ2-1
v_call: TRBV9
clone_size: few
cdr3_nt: TGTGCCAGCAGCGTAGACACATTTGGAGGGAACTCTAACAATGAGCAGTTCTTC
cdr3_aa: CASSVDTFGGNSNNEQFF

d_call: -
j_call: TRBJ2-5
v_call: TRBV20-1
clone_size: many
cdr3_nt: TGCAGTGCTAGAGTGGCAGGGATCCAAGAGACCCAGTACTTC
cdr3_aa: CSARVAGIQETQYF

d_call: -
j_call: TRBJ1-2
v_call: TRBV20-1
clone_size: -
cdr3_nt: TGCAGTGCTAGAGAGGGGGGGAGCGGCTACACCTTC
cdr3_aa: CSAREGGSGYTF

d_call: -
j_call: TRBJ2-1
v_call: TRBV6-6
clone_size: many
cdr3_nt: TGTGCCAGCACCTTGACCCGGGCCCGTAGCGATGAGCAGTTCTTC
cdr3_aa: CASTLTRARSDEQFF

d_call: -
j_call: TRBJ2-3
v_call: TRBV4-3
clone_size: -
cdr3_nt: TGCGCCAGCAGCCGAGATTTGAGTCGGGATACGCAGTATTTT
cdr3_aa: CASSRDLSRDTQYF

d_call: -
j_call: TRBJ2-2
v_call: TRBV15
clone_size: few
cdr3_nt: TGTGCCACCAGCACACTCGGACACTTGAACACCGGGGAGCTGTTTTTT
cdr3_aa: CATSTLGHLNTGELFF

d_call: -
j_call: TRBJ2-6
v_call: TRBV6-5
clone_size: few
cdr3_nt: TGTGCCAGCAGTAAACAGGGCTCTGGGGCCAACGTCCTGACTTTC
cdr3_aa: CASSKQGSGANVLTF

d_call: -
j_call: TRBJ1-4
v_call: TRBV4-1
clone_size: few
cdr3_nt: TGCGCCAGCAGCCGTGATGGAGGGCTTAATGAAAAACTGTTTTTT
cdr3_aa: CASSRDGGLNEKLFF

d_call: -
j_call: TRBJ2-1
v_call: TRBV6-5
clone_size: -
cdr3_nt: TGTGCCAGCAGTTACGTGCAGAGCTCCTACAATGAGCAGTTCTTC
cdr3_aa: CASSYVQSSYNEQFF

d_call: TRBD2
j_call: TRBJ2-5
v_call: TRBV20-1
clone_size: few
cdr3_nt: TGCAGTGCATTACTAGCGGGGTCCCAAGAGACCCAGTACTTC
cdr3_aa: CSALLAGSQETQYF

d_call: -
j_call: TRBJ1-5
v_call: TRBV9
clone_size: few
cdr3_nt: TGTGCCAGCAGTGCGGGAGGTCAGCCCCAGCATTTT
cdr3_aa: CASSAGGQPQHF

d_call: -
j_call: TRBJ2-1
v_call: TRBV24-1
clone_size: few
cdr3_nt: TGTGCCACCAGTGATTTCGGAAGGGAGAACTCCTACAATGAGCAGTTCTTC
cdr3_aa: CATSDFGRENSYNEQFF

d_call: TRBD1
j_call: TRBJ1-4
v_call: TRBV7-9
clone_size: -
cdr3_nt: TGTGCCAGCAGCTTAGCCGGACAGGGGGTTAGTGAAAAACTGTTTTTT
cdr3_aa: CASSLAGQGVSEKLFF

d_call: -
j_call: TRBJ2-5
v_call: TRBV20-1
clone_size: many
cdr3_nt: TGCAGTCCCCTGGCCCCTTGGGAAGAGACCCAGTACTTC
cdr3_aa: CSPLAPWEETQYF

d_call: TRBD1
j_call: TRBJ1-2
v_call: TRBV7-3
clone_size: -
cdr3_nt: TGTGCCAGCAGCCGTGACAGGGAGGGCTATGGCTACACCTTC
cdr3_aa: CASSRDREGYGYTF

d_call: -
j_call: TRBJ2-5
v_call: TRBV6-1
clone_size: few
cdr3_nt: TGTGCCAGCAGCGCCATTGGGGAGACCCAGTACTTC
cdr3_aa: CASSAIGETQYF

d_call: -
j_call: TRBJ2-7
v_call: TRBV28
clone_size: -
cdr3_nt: TGTGCCAGCAGTTTAAATTCAGGGGGGTTATACGAGCAGTACTTC
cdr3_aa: CASSLNSGGLYEQYF

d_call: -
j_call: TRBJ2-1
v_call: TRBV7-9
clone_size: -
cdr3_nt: TGTGCCAGCAGCGTTACCTCGGGGTACAATGAGCAGTTCTTC
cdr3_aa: CASSVTSGYNEQFF

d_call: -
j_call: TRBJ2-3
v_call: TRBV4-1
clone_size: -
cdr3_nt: TGCGCCAGCAGCCGATTGGGGCTGGACACAGATACGCAGTATTTT
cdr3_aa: CASSRLGLDTDTQYF

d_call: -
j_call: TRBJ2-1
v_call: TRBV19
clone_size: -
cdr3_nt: TGTGCCAGTAGTCTCCAAGCCGGGACCCCATACAATGAGCAGTTCTTC
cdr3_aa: CASSLQAGTPYNEQFF

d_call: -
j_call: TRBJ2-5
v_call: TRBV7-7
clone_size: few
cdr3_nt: TGTGCTAGCAGCCGGACAGCCCAAGAGACCCAGTACTTC
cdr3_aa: CASSRTAQETQYF

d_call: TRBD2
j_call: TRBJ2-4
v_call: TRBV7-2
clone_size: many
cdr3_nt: TGTGCCAGCAGCGAGCAGAATCAGGCGGGACTAGCGTACTTC
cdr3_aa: CASSEQNQAGLAYF

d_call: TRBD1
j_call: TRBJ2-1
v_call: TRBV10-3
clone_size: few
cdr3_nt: TGTGCCATCAGTGAGTCGCAAGGACAGGGATACAATGAGCAGTTCTTC
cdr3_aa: CAISESQGQGYNEQFF

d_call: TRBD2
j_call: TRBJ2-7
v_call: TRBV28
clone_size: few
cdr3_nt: TGTGCCAGCAGCCCGGGACTAACTACCTACGAGCAGTACTTC
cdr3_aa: CASSPGLTTYEQYF

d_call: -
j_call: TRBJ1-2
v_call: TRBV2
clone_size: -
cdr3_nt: TGTGCCAGCAGTGAAGATTGGTATGGCTACACCTTC
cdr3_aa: CASSEDWYGYTF

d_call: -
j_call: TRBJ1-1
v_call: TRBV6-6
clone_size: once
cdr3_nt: TGTGCCAGCAGTTACTCGAAGGGAACCACGGGGACTGAAGCTTTCTTT
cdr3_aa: CASSYSKGTTGTEAFF

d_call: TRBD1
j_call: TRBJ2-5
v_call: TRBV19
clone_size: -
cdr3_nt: TGTGCCAGTAGTCCCCTGGCAGGGGGCGCGGCAGAGACCCAGTACTTC
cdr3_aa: CASSPLAGGAAETQYF

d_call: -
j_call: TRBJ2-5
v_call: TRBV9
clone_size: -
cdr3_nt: TGTGCCAGCAGCGACGGACCTCACCCACAAACGGAGACCCAGTACTTC
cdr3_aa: CASSDGPHPQTETQYF

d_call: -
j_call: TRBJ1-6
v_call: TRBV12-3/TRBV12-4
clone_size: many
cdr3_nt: TGTGCCAGCAGTTTTCTTGGGGGGGCGGGTTCACCCCTCCACTTT
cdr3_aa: CASSFLGGAGSPLHF

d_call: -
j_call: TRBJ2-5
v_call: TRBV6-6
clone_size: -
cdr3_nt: TGTGCCAGCAGTCGACGACGAGGCCGGGAGACCCAGTACTTC
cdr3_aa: CASSRRRGRETQYF

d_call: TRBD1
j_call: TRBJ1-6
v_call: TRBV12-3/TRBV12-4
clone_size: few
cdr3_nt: TGTGCCAGCACTCCGACAGGGGGTAATTCACCCCTCCACTTT
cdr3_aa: CASTPTGGNSPLHF

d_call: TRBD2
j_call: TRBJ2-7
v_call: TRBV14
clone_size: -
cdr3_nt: TGTGCCAGCAGCCTGGGACTAGCGGGCGCCCACGAGCAGTACTTC
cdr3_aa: CASSLGLAGAHEQYF

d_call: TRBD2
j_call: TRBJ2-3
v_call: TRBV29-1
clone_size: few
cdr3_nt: TGCAGCGTTGAAGATCGGCGGGAGTTGGATACGCAGTATTTT
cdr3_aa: CSVEDRRELDTQYF

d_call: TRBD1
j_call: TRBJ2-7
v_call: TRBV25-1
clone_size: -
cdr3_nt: TGTGCCAGCAGTATTCCCGGGACAGGGCCATCCGAGCAGTACTTC
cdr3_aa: CASSIPGTGPSEQYF

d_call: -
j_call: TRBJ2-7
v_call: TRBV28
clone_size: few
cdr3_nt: TGTGCCAGCAGTTTATGGAGTGGCTTAGACGTCTCCTACGAGCAGTACTTC
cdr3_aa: CASSLWSGLDVSYEQYF

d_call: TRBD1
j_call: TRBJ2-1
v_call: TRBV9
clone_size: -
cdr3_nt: TGTGCCAGCAGCGTTCAACAGGGGTCCTACAATGAGCAGTTCTTC
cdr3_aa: CASSVQQGSYNEQFF

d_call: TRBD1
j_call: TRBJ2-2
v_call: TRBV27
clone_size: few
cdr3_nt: TGTGCCAGCAGTTTCCGGACAGGGATGGGGTCCGGGGAGCTGTTTTTT
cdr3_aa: CASSFRTGMGSGELFF

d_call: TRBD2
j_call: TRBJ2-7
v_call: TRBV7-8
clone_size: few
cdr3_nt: TGTGCCAGCACCCGGGACTATAAGTCCTACGAGCAGTACTTC
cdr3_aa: CASTRDYKSYEQYF

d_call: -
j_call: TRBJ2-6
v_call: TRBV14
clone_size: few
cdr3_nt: TGTGCCAGCAGCCAAGATTTGGGCAGCTCTGGGGCCAACGTCCTGACTTTC
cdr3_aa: CASSQDLGSSGANVLTF

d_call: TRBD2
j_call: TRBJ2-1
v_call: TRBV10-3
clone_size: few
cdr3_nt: TGTGCCATCAGTGAGGGACTAGCGGACTACAATGAGCAGTTCTTC
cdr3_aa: CAISEGLADYNEQFF

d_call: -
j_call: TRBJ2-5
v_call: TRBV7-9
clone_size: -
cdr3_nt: TGTGCCAGCAGCTTCGGGGGTTTACAAGAGACCCGGTACTTC
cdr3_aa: CASSFGGLQETRYF

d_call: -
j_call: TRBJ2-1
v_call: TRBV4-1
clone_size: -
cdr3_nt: TGCGCCAGCAGCCAAGGAGGGTCCACTCAATACAATGAGCAGTTCTTC
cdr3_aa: CASSQGGSTQYNEQFF